This TCR beta chain was identified in a study of circulating CD8 cells and anti-PD-1 response in melanoma. Sorting of live CD3+CD8+TCRalphabeta+ cells by PD-1 and/or TIGIT gave four subsets. Per the germline V gene, CDR1 is MNHEY and CDR2 is SMNVEV (reference sequence). The CDR3 runs 12 residues. V was trimmed by 6 bases and J by 0 bases, leaving 6 bases between them. The QIAseq Immune Repertoire TCR panel built the libraries from approximately 16 ng of total RNA. TCRdb reanalysed the reads using MiXCR and keeps one entry per CDR3 protein. This table has hundreds of distinct CDR3 sequences, around 7.9% appearing once. Study findings and constraints: TIGIT repertoires were least diverse, DNEG repertoires most diverse. The cohort mixed treatment-naive and previously treated patients. Under 8% of TRB clonotypes were shared between subsets at M1.

By share, this clonotype counts as medium-sized (0.01 to 0.1%). The antigen is unknown. The starting material was CD8+ T cells from PBMCs, obtained at baseline or after one month of anti-PD-1 therapy (not recorded which). V gene TRBV27 combines with J gene TRBJ2-7, with D perhaps TRBD1 (5 bases). The sequence came from a human donor with melanoma. CDR3 protein: CASRDNSYEQYF. The CDR3 region has the DNA TGTGCCAGCAGGGACAACTCCTACGAGCAGTACTTC.